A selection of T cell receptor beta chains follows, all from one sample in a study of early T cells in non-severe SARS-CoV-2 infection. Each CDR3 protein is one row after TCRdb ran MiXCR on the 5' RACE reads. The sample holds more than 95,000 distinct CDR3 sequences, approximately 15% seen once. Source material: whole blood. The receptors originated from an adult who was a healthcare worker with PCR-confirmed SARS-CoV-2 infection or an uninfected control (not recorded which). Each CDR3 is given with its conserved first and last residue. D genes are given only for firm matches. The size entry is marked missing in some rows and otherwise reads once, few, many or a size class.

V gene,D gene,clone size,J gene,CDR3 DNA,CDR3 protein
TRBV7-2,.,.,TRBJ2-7,TGTGCCAGCAGCTTATCCCCTGACTACGAGCAGTACTTC,CASSLSPDYEQYF
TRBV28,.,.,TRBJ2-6,TGTGCCAGCAGTTTCCCTAATACGGCCAACGTCCTGACTTTC,CASSFPNTANVLTF
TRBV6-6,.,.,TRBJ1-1,TGTGCCAGCAGCTCCGATACCTCGTGGGCTTTCTTT,CASSSDTSWAFF
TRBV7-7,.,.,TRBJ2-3,TGTGCCAGCAGCTTACTTAGCGCAAATACGCAGTATTTT,CASSLLSANTQYF
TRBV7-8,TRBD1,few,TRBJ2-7,TGTGCCAGCAGCCCTGGGGACAGGGAAACCTCCGAGCAGTACTTC,CASSPGDRETSEQYF
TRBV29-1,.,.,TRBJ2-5,TGCAGCGTTGATATAGGGCACCAGGAGACCCAGTACTTC,CSVDIGHQETQYF
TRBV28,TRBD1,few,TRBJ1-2,TGTGCCAGCAGTTTAGGGACAGGGGTCGGCTACACCTTC,CASSLGTGVGYTF
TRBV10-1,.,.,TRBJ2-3,TGCGCCAGCAGTGAGGAAAACCCAGATACGCAGTATTTT,CASSEENPDTQYF
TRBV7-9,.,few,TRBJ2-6,TGTGCCAGCAGCTTCGGTGGGGCCAACGTCCTGACTTTC,CASSFGGANVLTF
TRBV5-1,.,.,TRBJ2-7,TGCGCCAGCAGCCCCCAGGGGGGAGTCTACGAGCAGTACTTC,CASSPQGGVYEQYF
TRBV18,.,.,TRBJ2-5,TGTGCCAGCTCAGGAGGCTTAATAGAGACCCAGTACTTC,CASSGGLIETQYF
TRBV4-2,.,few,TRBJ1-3,TGTGCCAGCAGCGAGATACAGGGCTACGGAAACACCATATATTTT,CASSEIQGYGNTIYF
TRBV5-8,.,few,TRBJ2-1,TGTGCCAGCAGCACAGGCTTTGGCCCTACGAATGAGCAGTTCTTC,CASSTGFGPTNEQFF
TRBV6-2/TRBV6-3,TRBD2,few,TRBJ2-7,TGTGCCAGCAGTTGGCCCGGGCTAGCGGGTGTTTACGAGCAGTACTTC,CASSWPGLAGVYEQYF
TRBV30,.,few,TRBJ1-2,TGTGCCTGGAGTGTACCTGGGACGAATGGCTACACCTTC,CAWSVPGTNGYTF
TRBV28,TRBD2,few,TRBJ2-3,TGTGCCAGCAGTCCCCGACTAGCGGGAGGGATCCCAGATACGCAGTATTTT,CASSPRLAGGIPDTQYF
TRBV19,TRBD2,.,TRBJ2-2,TGTGCCAGTAGAAGGGCTAGCGGGACCGGGGAGCTGTTTTTT,CASRRASGTGELFF
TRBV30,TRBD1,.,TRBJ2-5,TGTGCCTGGAAAACTTACGGGACAGCCAAAGAGACCCAGTACTTC,CAWKTYGTAKETQYF
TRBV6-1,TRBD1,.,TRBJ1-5,TGTGCCAGCAGTGATGTCGCGGGACAGGGAAATCAGCCCCAGCATTTT,CASSDVAGQGNQPQHF
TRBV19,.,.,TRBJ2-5,TGTGCCAGTAGTATTGTAGCGGCGGAGACCCAGTACTTC,CASSIVAAETQYF
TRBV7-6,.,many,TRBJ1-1,TGTGCCAGCAGCTTAGGGGGCAGCGGCACTGAAGCTTTCTTT,CASSLGGSGTEAFF
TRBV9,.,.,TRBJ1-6,TGTGCCAGCAGCCGCCCCGGGGACAACTCACCCCTCCACTTT,CASSRPGDNSPLHF
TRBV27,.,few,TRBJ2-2,TGTGCCAGCAGTTTAATGCGGGATCGGGTCGGGGAGCTGTTTTTT,CASSLMRDRVGELFF
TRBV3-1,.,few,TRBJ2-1,TGTGCCAGCAGCCAAGAAAGGCTCGATGGGGACAATGAGCAGTTCTTC,CASSQERLDGDNEQFF
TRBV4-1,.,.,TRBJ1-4,TGCGCCAGCAGCCAAGATTATGGGCGAGGGGAAAAACTGTTTTTT,CASSQDYGRGEKLFF
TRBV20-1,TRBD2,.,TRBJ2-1,TGCAGTGCTCTATGCCCTACTAGCGGGAGTTTCGATGAGCAGTTCTTC,CSALCPTSGSFDEQFF
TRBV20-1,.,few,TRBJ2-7,TGCAGTGCTAGAGATTGGGCCTACGAGCAGTACTTC,CSARDWAYEQYF
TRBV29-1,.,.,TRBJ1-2,TGCGGAGTCGGGGGGGATGGCTACACCTTC,CGVGGDGYTF
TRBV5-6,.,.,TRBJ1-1,TGTGCCAGCAGCTTGAGCGGGGGGAGGACTGAAGCTTTCTTT,CASSLSGGRTEAFF
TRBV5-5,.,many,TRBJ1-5,TGTGCCAGCAGCTTGTTGGCAGGAGGCAATCAGCCCCAGCATTTT,CASSLLAGGNQPQHF
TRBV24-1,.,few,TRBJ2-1,TGTGCCACCAGTGATTTGGTAGGGGACGGGCAGTTCTTC,CATSDLVGDGQFF
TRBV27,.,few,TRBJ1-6,TGTGCCAGCAGACGGACGGTCGATAATTCACCCCTCCACTTT,CASRRTVDNSPLHF
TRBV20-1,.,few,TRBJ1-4,TGCAGTGCTAGTTGGCAGGGAAGCATCAGAAAGTCGACTAATGAAAAACTGTTTTTT,CSASWQGSIRKSTNEKLFF
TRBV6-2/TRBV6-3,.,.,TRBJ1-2,TGTGCCAGCAGTTACCCCCCGTCAAACTATGGCTACACCTTC,CASSYPPSNYGYTF
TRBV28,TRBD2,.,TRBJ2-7,TGTGCCAGCTGCCGGGAGGGCCTCGAGCAGTACTTC,CASCREGLEQYF
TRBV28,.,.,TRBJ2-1,TGTGCCAGCAGTACCTCAGACAGTCCCTCCTACAATGAGCAGTTCTTC,CASSTSDSPSYNEQFF
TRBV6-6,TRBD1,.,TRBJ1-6,TGTGCCAGCAGTCCCACTATTACTACAGGGGTTTTGGATTCACCCCTCCACTTT,CASSPTITTGVLDSPLHF
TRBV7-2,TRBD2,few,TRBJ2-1,TGTGCCAGCAGCTTTGGCAGGACTAGGTTCTTC,CASSFGRTRFF
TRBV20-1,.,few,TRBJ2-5,TGCAGTGCTCAGGACAGCCGACTAGTAGTATGGCAAGAGACCCAGTACTTC,CSAQDSRLVVWQETQYF
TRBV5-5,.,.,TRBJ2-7,TGTGCCAGCAGCTTTCCTCAGGGGAGGGAGCAGTACTTC,CASSFPQGREQYF
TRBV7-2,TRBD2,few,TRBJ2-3,TGTGCCAGCAGCCCCGGGACTAGCGGGGGGATCACAGATACGCAGTATTTT,CASSPGTSGGITDTQYF
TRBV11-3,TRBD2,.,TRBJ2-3,TGTGCCAGCAGCTCCACTGCCAGCGGGAGAGCGGCAGATACGCAGTATTTT,CASSSTASGRAADTQYF
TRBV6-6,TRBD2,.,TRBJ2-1,TGTGCCAGCACCACAGTTGGAGCGGGAGGAGGTAATGAGCAGTTCTTC,CASTTVGAGGGNEQFF
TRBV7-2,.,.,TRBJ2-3,TGTGCCAGCAGCTTGGGCGTTGGGGGAGGTCTCACAGATACGCAGTATTTT,CASSLGVGGGLTDTQYF
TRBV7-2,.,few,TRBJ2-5,TGTGCCAGCAGCTCCCCCGCTGGTGGGGTACAAGAGACCCAGTACTTC,CASSSPAGGVQETQYF
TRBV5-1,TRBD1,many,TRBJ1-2,TGCGCCACCCACGAGGGAACGACAGGGTATAATGGCTACACCTTC,CATHEGTTGYNGYTF
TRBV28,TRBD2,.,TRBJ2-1,TGTGCCAGCAGTTTCCCTTGGGGGGGTAGCTCCTACAATGAGCAGTTCTTC,CASSFPWGGSSYNEQFF
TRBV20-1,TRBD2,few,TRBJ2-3,TGCAGTGCTAGTGTAACGGCTAGCGGCCCAGATACGCAGTATTTT,CSASVTASGPDTQYF
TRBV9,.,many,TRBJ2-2,TGTGCCAGCAGCGCGGACGGTAACACCGGGGAGCTGTTTTTT,CASSADGNTGELFF
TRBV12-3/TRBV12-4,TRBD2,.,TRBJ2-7,TGTGCCAGCAGTTTGGGGACTAACAAGCAGTACTTC,CASSLGTNKQYF
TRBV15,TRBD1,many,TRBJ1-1,TGTGCCACCAGCAGGGACAGGGAATACACTGAAGCTTTCTTT,CATSRDREYTEAFF
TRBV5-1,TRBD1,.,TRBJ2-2,TGCGCCAGCGGGGACAGGTCTGGCACCGGGGAGCTGTTTTTT,CASGDRSGTGELFF
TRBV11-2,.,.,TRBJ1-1,TGTGCCAGCAGCTTAGTTACGGGCGGGGCTTTCTTT,CASSLVTGGAFF
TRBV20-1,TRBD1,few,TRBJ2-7,TGCAGTGCTAACCGGGACAGGGAAACCTACGAGCAGTACTTC,CSANRDRETYEQYF